One and the same sample provided the 24 T cell receptor beta chains below, sequenced in a study of shared clonotypes between healthy human individuals. Libraries were prepared by immunoSEQ multiplex PCR; TCRdb keeps only in-frame clonotypes and omits some of them. The sample holds about 1.4 million clones, around 97% seen once. Specimen: naive CD4+ T cells sorted from blood. Subset noted: CD45RA+ positively selected. Receptors were obtained from a man aged 25-45 years in good health.

The V and J genes are TRBV18 and TRBJ2-4, with D possibly being TRBD1 (6 bases). The CDR3 length is 15 residues. Trimming left V 3 bases short and J 1 base short, with 10 bases between. The germline gives CDR1 KGHSH, CDR2 LQKENI. CDR3 amino acids: CASSPLDRAKNIQYF. The CDR3 nucleotides read TGTGCCAGCTCACCTCTAGACAGGGCCAAAAACATTCAGTACTTC.

The V call is TRBV19, the J call TRBJ2-2; D unresolved. V was shortened by 10 bases and J by 0 bases, with 9 bases between the two germline ends. The CDR3 contains 13 residues. CDR1 is LNHDA and CDR2 is SQIVND in the germline V gene (reference sequence). The CDR3 reads CATADANTGELFF. The CDR3 nucleotides are TGTGCCACCGCAGATGCGAACACCGGGGAGCTGTTTTTT.

The chain recombines TRBV7-2 with TRBJ2-7; D possibly corresponds to TRBD2 (5 bases). This CDR3 is built from 14 residues. Trimming took off 5 bases at V and 1 base at J, with 12 bases between the two ends. The V gene's germline CDR1 is SGHTA and CDR2 FQGNSA. The CDR3 is CASSPIGLSYEQYF. CDR3 bases: TGTGCCAGCAGCCCAATTGGACTTTCCTACGAGCAGTACTTC.

The chain joins TRBV10-1 to TRBJ2-5; 7 bases are a match to TRBD2. The V gene's germline CDR1 is WNHNN and CDR2 SYGVQD (reference sequence). This CDR3 is 13 amino acids long. V lost 6 bases and J lost 2; bases outside the gene matches: 3. The CDR3, as DNA: TGCGCCAGCAGCTGGGGGGGGCAAGAGACCCAGTACTTC. Its translation is CASSWGGQETQYF.

The table lists this clone with a count of one. V usage is TRBV12-5 and J usage is TRBJ2-7; D uncertain. This CDR3 contains 12 residues. The V and J ends lost 1 base and 2 bases respectively, with 3 bases between them. CDR1 LGHNT and CDR2 FRNRAP come from the germline V gene. This CDR3 is CASGLGTYEQYF. DNA for the CDR3: TGTGCTAGTGGTTTGGGGACCTACGAGCAGTACTTC.

A note on this clone: This sample includes further DNA sequences coding for the same CDR3. The chain links TRBV7-9 to TRBJ1-2; D is undetermined. In germline, CDR1 is SEHNR, CDR2 FQNEAQ (reference sequence). The ends were cut back, 3 bases at V and 2 bases at J, with 7 bases in the middle. The CDR3 has 13 amino acids. The CDR3 nucleotides read TGTGCCAGCAGCTTCAAGGGAAACTATGGCTACACCTTC. Its protein is CASSFKGNYGYTF.

V gene TRBV7-8 combines with J gene TRBJ2-6, with a possible D match to TRBD2 (5 bases). The CDR3 spans 16 residues. CDR1 and CDR2 (germline): SGHVS, FQNEAQ. V was shortened by 5 bases and J by 4 bases, with 15 bases between the two germline ends. CDR3 sequence: CASSHGLRTGANVLTF. In DNA, the CDR3 is TGTGCCAGCAGCCATGGACTGAGGACGGGGGCCAACGTCCTGACTTTC.

The chain joins TRBV7-2 to TRBJ2-7, with 15 positions matching TRBD2. Germline V gene lookup returns CDR1 SGHTA and CDR2 FQGNSA. The CDR3 sequence is 18 residues long. The J segment lost 2 bases and the V segment lost 2 bases, leaving 7 bases of the junction unmatched. The CDR3 nucleotides are TGTGCCAGCAGCTTATGGGGACTAGCGGGAGGTATAACCTACGAGCAGTACTTC. Protein product: CASSLWGLAGGITYEQYF.

To note about this clone: Other nucleotide sequences in the sample specify the same CDR3. The genes are TRBV7-9 and TRBJ2-3; D unresolved. CDR1 is SEHNR and CDR2 is FQNEAQ in the germline V gene (reference sequence). V gave up 1 base and J gave up 0 bases, with 5 bases separating them. The CDR3 extends over 14 amino acids. The CDR3 reads CASSLGDSTDTQYF. CDR3 nucleotides: TGTGCCAGCAGCTTAGGCGATAGCACAGATACGCAGTATTTT.

This chain links TRBV30 with TRBJ2-7; D is ambiguous. V dropped 2 bases and J dropped 2 bases, with 13 bases sitting between them. Germline V gene sequence: CDR1 GTSNPN, CDR2 SVGIG (reference sequence). CDR3 length equals 14 residues. The CDR3 nucleotides are TGTGCCTGGAGTAGGCTAGGGCAGACCTACGAGCAGTACTTC. Residues: CAWSRLGQTYEQYF.

V and J are TRBV2 and TRBJ2-1; TRBD2 matches 9 bases. V dropped 2 bases and J dropped 0; count of bases not matched to a gene: 5. CDR1 SNHLY and CDR2 FYNNEI come from the germline V gene. The CDR3 contains 17 residues. The CDR3 sequence is CASSERTSVGSYNEQFF. DNA for the CDR3: TGTGCCAGCAGTGAAAGGACTAGCGTCGGCTCCTACAATGAGCAGTTCTTC.

For this clone: The identical CDR3 is also encoded by other nucleotide sequences in the sample. J is TRBJ2-5 and V is TRBV7-2; TRBD1 matches at 10 bases. Germline-derived CDR1 and CDR2 are SGHTA and FQGNSA. V shed 3 bases, J shed 3 bases, and the junction held 4 bases outside the gene matches. This CDR3 has 15 residues. The CDR3 loop reads CASSFSGTGEETQYF. The CDR3 nucleotides are TGTGCCAGCAGCTTCTCCGGGACAGGGGAAGAGACCCAGTACTTC.

The J gene is TRBJ2-1, the V gene TRBV9; 9 bases fit TRBD1. The length of the CDR3 is 16 residues. The trim removed 4 bases at V and 4 bases at J, leaving 9 bases unmatched. Germline values: CDR1 SGDLS, CDR2 YYNGEE. Here the CDR3 DNA reads TGTGCCAGCAGCCCACGGACAGGGGCAGGATACAATGAGCAGTTCTTC. This codes for CASSPRTGAGYNEQFF.

The gene calls are TRBV5-1 and TRBJ2-5; either TRBD1 or TRBD2 may supply D (5 bases each). Trimming took off 4 bases at V and 2 bases at J, with 21 bases between the two ends. The germline V gene has CDR1 SGHRS and CDR2 YFSETQ. There are 17 residues in the CDR3. The CDR3 is CASSGGTGPDLQETQYF. The CDR3, as DNA: TGCGCCAGCAGCGGGGGTACGGGCCCCGACCTTCAAGAGACCCAGTACTTC.

The V gene is TRBV7-2, the J gene TRBJ2-5, with TRBD2 as a possible D gene (6 bases). The CDR3 sequence is 14 residues long. V was clipped by 3 bases and J by 7 bases, with 15 bases between them. Germline V gives CDR1 SGHTA, CDR2 FQGNSA. In DNA, the CDR3 is TGTGCCAGCAGCTTTGGCGGGGCCTCCGGGACCCAGTACTTC. This gives the protein CASSFGGASGTQYF.

The chain uses TRBV5-1 and TRBJ2-3; a weak D match, TRBD2 (5 bases). Germline V gene data show CDR1 as SGHRS and CDR2 as YFSETQ. The CDR3 runs to 13 residues. Trimming took off 2 bases at V and 5 bases at J, with 9 bases between the two ends. The CDR3 coding sequence is TGCGCCAGCAGCTTCCGGGGTATAGATACGCAGTATTTT. Its protein is CASSFRGIDTQYF.

The V gene is TRBV6-1, the J gene TRBJ2-1, with 7 bases matching TRBD2. This CDR3 spans 15 amino acids. The germline V gene encodes CDR1 MNHNS and CDR2 SASEGT. With V trimmed by 4 bases and J by 1 base, 4 bases remained unmatched. The CDR3 DNA sequence: TGTGCCAGCAGTGCGGGGGGTAGGTCCTACAATGAGCAGTTCTTC. Translated: CASSAGGRSYNEQFF.

This rearrangement joins TRBV5-1 to TRBJ2-1, with D perhaps TRBD1 (6 bases). Looked up from germline, CDR1 is SGHRS and CDR2 is YFSETQ. With 5 bases removed from V and 4 bases from J, the gap between germline ends came to 19 bases. The CDR3 totals 16 residues. CDR3 in amino acids: CASRTDSNSPYNEQFF. CDR3 sequence (DNA): TGCGCCAGCAGGACGGACAGCAACTCTCCTTACAATGAGCAGTTCTTC.

To note about this clone: In the same sample, other DNA sequences code for this CDR3. J is TRBJ2-1 and V is TRBV28; D gene uncertain. V was trimmed by 5 bases and J by 7 bases, leaving 9 bases between them. This CDR3 spans 12 amino acids. Germline lookup yields CDR1 MDHEN and CDR2 SYDVKM. CDR3 region: CASSLIYNEQFF. The CDR3, as DNA: TGTGCCAGCAGTCTGATTTATAATGAGCAGTTCTTC. Using reference TRBV28 and TRBJ2-1 for the parts outside the CDR3, the full variable domain is DVKVTQSSRYLVKRTGEKVFLECVQDMDHENMFWYRQDPGLGLRLIYFSYDVKMKEKGDIPEGYSVSREKKERFSLILESASTNQTSMYLCASSLIYNEQFFGPGTRLTVL.

Comments on this clone: The sample contains more than one DNA sequence encoding this CDR3. The J gene is TRBJ2-1, the V gene TRBV20-1, with D unclear. CDR1 is DFQATT and CDR2 is SNEGSKA in the germline V gene (reference sequence). The CDR3 extends over 9 amino acids. The germline V and J ends were trimmed by 3 bases and 8 bases, with 2 bases remaining between them. The chain's CDR3 is CSASYEQFF. The CDR3 DNA is TGCAGTGCTAGCTATGAGCAGTTCTTC.

This clone was picked up one time. The gene calls are TRBV10-3 and TRBJ2-3; D is uncertain. Germline V gene sequence: CDR1 ENHRY, CDR2 SYGVKD. This CDR3 region has 10 residues. Trimming removed 11 bases at V and 3 bases at J, with 6 bases between. CDR3: CAGGTDTQYF. The CDR3 nucleotides read TGTGCCGGCGGTACAGATACGCAGTATTTT.

The genes are TRBV6-4 and TRBJ2-5; 9 nucleotides align to TRBD2. Per the germline V gene, CDR1 is MRHNA and CDR2 is SNTAGT. This CDR3 spans 14 amino acids. Germline trimming cut 7 bases from V and 2 bases from J; bases unmatched to any gene: 5. The CDR3 DNA is TGTGCCAGCAAGACAGCGGGAGGACAAGAGACCCAGTACTTC. This sequence encodes CASKTAGGQETQYF.

The chain couples TRBV11-3 to TRBJ2-1, with TRBD1 as a possible D gene (8 bases). This CDR3 is built from 13 residues. The germline CDR1 and CDR2 sequences are SGHNT and YENEEA. V lost 6 bases to trimming and J lost 7 bases, with 13 bases between them. The CDR3 spells CASSLQGGNEQFF. In nucleotides, the CDR3 is TGTGCCAGCAGTCTACAGGGGGGGAATGAGCAGTTCTTC.

The chain carries TRBV19 and TRBJ2-1; the D gene is possibly TRBD2 (6 bases). The CDR3 covers 14 residues. Trimming took 6 bases from V and 7 from J, leaving 16 bases between them. Looked up from germline, CDR1 is LNHDA and CDR2 is SQIVND (reference sequence). CDR3 loop: CASSLSLRGNEQFF. CDR3 nucleotides: TGTGCCAGTAGCCTTTCCCTCCGGGGGAATGAGCAGTTCTTC.